Shown below are 5 T cell receptor beta chains from a single sample sequenced in a study of T-cell memory formation after mild COVID-19. MiXCR, applied by TCRdb to the 5' RACE reads, yields one record per CDR3 protein. The sample comprises a few hundred thousand distinct CDR3 sequences, 25% of which are singletons, and around 12% rests with the top ten. The sample taken for sequencing was PBMCs or a T cell subset sorted from them (not recorded which). The receptor source for this set is an adult woman who had mild COVID-19 (a few samples of this study predate the infection). Cell type and time point are not known.

In this sample, this clonotype turned up a few times. The chain employs TRBV15 and TRBJ1-4, with D uncertain. The V gene lost 5 bases and the J gene lost 0 bases, with 13 bases spanning the gap. This CDR3 is 16 amino acids long. CDR1 LNHNV and CDR2 YYDKDF come from the germline V gene (reference sequence). In DNA form, the CDR3 reads TGTGCCACCAGCGCAGGCTCTGGGCCAACTAATGAAAAACTGTTTTTT. It codes for CATSAGSGPTNEKLFF.

This rearrangement joins TRBV6-2 or TRBV6-3 to TRBJ2-2, with D perhaps given as TRBD1 or TRBD2 (5 bases each). The V end was cut by 8 bases, the J end by 9 bases, with 10 bases between. In germline, CDR1 is MNHEY, CDR2 SVGEGT. CDR3 length: 11 residues. In nucleotides, the CDR3 is TGTGCCAGCGGTTTGGGACGGGAGCTGTTTTTT. The encoded protein is CASGLGRELFF.

This clonotype showed up just a few times. The J gene is TRBJ2-6, the V gene TRBV27; TRBD2 aligns across 7 bases. CDR1 and CDR2 (germline): MNHEY, SMNVEV (reference sequence). V shed 7 bases, J shed 0 bases, and the junction held 6 bases outside the gene matches. The CDR3 loop spans 16 amino acids. The CDR3 DNA reads TGTGCCAGCAAGGGCAGGGACTACTCTGGGGCCAACGTCCTGACTTTC. Amino acid sequence: CASKGRDYSGANVLTF.

This clonotype was observed a few times. V gene TRBV5-6 combines with J gene TRBJ1-2, with D unresolved. Per germline, CDR1 SGHDT and CDR2 YYEEEE. This CDR3 is 13 amino acids long. The ends were cut back, 4 bases at V and 8 bases at J, with 15 bases in the middle. The CDR3 protein is CASSRRRAAGYTF. As DNA, the CDR3 is TGTGCCAGCAGCCGAAGACGGGCGGCCGGCTACACCTTC.

The gene calls are TRBV4-3 and TRBJ2-2; 7 nucleotides match TRBD2. The CDR3 runs 18 residues. J gave up 0 bases and V 2 bases, and 9 bases lay outside the gene matches. In germline, CDR1 is LGHNA, CDR2 YSLEER. In DNA form, the CDR3 reads TGCGCCAGCAGCCAACGGCTAGCGGAGATCGCGAACACCGGGGAGCTGTTTTTT. Its translation is CASSQRLAEIANTGELFF.